One sample yielded the 11 T cell receptor beta chains listed below, sequenced in a study of T cell responses to AZD1222 COVID-19 vaccine. Clones were read by immunoSEQ multiplex PCR, and TCRdb kept only the in-frame ones, dropping some. The sample has fewer than 150,000 clones, 90% to 95% seen once; the top ten hold 6.5% to 8.5%. The material sequenced was peripheral blood, taken 28 days after the second AZD1222 dose. The receptors come from an adult who received the AZD1222 COVID-19 vaccine.

The chain links TRBV2 to TRBJ2-1, with D unresolved. Looked up from germline, CDR1 is SNHLY and CDR2 is FYNNEI. The CDR3 runs 11 residues. V was trimmed by 8 bases and J by 8 bases, leaving 10 bases between them. This CDR3 is CASRLQYEQFF. CDR3 nucleotide sequence: TGTGCCAGCCGTTTGCAATATGAGCAGTTCTTC.

This clone was seen just once. The rearrangement joins TRBV5-1 to TRBJ2-3; tentative D call: TRBD1 (6 bases). The CDR3 covers 17 residues. V dropped 3 bases and J dropped 3 bases, with 20 bases sitting between them. Germline V gene data show CDR1 as SGHRS and CDR2 as YFSETQ. The CDR3: CASSSYAGTTGTDTQYF. The CDR3 nucleotides are TGCGCCAGCAGCTCATACGCCGGGACAACCGGGACAGATACGCAGTATTTT.

The rearrangement uses TRBV12-5 and TRBJ2-1; tentatively, D is TRBD2 (5 bases). The CDR3 spans 14 residues. The germline CDR1 and CDR2 sequences are LGHNT and FRNRAP. V lost 5 bases to trimming and J lost 7 bases, with 15 bases between them. The CDR3 coding sequence is TGTGCTAGTGGTGCCACGGGAATGTATAATGAGCAGTTCTTC. Amino acid sequence: CASGATGMYNEQFF. Drawing the rest from reference TRBV12-5 and TRBJ2-1, the complete variable domain is DARVTQTPRHKVTEMGQEVTMRCQPILGHNTVFWYRQTMMQGLELLAYFRNRAPLDDSGMPKDRFSAEMPDATLATLKIQPSEPRDSAVYFCASGATGMYNEQFFGPGTRLTVL.

This chain uses TRBV2 with TRBJ1-1; no definite D call. Germline V gene lookup returns CDR1 SNHLY and CDR2 FYNNEI. Trimming cost V 5 bases and J 5 bases, with 15 bases left between them. The CDR3 covers 14 residues. CDR3 residues: CASSTPNVETEAFF. The DNA of the CDR3 is TGTGCCAGCAGTACGCCGAATGTCGAGACTGAAGCTTTCTTT.

The V gene is TRBV7-9, the J gene TRBJ1-1; the D is unclear. There are 11 residues in the CDR3. Trimming shortened V by 6 bases and J by 7 bases, and 9 bases separated the two germline ends. Per the germline V gene, CDR1 is SEHNR and CDR2 is FQNEAQ (reference sequence). In DNA, the CDR3 is TGTGCCAGCAGTCAAGACCTTGAAGCTTTCTTT. This sequence encodes CASSQDLEAFF.

The rearrangement uses TRBV3-1 (or the pseudogene TRBV3-2) and TRBJ1-5; D is perhaps TRBD1 (6 bases). The length of the CDR3 is 15 residues. CDR1 LGHDT and CDR2 YNNKEL come from the germline V gene (reference sequence). Trimming shortened V by 2 bases and J by 5 bases, and 13 bases separated the two germline ends. In nucleotides, the CDR3 is TGTGCCAGCAGCCAAAATCGGGGGGCCGATCAGCCCCAGCATTTT. This sequence encodes CASSQNRGADQPQHF.

The chain combines TRBV2 with TRBJ1-4, with D uncertain. CDR3 length: 15 amino acids. Deletions cut 6 bases from V and 5 bases from J, with 16 bases between. Germline V gene lookup returns CDR1 SNHLY and CDR2 FYNNEI. The CDR3 loop is CASSPSGRVNEKLFF. CDR3 DNA: TGTGCCAGCAGCCCTTCGGGGAGAGTCAATGAAAAACTGTTTTTT.

This chain links TRBV12-3 or TRBV12-4 with TRBJ1-1; D is possibly TRBD1 (5 bases). Trimming took 3 bases from V and 4 from J, leaving 9 bases between them. This CDR3 has 13 amino acids. In nucleotides, the CDR3 is TGTGCCAGCAGTTTGGGACTCGGCACTGAAGCTTTCTTT. Protein sequence: CASSLGLGTEAFF.

The chain links TRBV7-9 to TRBJ2-1; D possibly corresponds to TRBD2 (5 bases). The germline gives CDR1 SEHNR, CDR2 FQNEAQ (reference sequence). The CDR3 is 14 amino acids. The V and J ends lost 3 bases and 7 bases respectively, with 13 bases between them. The CDR3 bases are TGTGCCAGCAGCTTTAGCCTAGCTTCAAATGAGCAGTTCTTC. Translation gives CASSFSLASNEQFF.

The V gene is TRBV4-3, the J gene TRBJ1-3; TRBD1 matches 7 bases. The CDR3 has 16 amino acids. Germline CDR1 and CDR2: LGHNA and YSLEER. The trim removed 4 bases at V and 1 base at J, leaving 7 bases unmatched. CDR3 nucleotides: TGCGCCAGCAGCCCGGACCGGGACAGTTCTGGAAACACCATATATTTT. Translated, it gives CASSPDRDSSGNTIYF.

This clone was recorded only once. This chain connects TRBV27 to TRBJ1-2; tentatively, D is TRBD1 (5 bases). V was pared by 5 bases and J by 5 bases, with 18 bases between. CDR3 length: 15 residues. Germline lookup yields CDR1 MNHEY and CDR2 SMNVEV (reference sequence). The CDR3 bases are TGTGCCAGCAGTACGGCGCCCTTGACAGTTTATGGCTACACCTTC. The encoded protein is CASSTAPLTVYGYTF.